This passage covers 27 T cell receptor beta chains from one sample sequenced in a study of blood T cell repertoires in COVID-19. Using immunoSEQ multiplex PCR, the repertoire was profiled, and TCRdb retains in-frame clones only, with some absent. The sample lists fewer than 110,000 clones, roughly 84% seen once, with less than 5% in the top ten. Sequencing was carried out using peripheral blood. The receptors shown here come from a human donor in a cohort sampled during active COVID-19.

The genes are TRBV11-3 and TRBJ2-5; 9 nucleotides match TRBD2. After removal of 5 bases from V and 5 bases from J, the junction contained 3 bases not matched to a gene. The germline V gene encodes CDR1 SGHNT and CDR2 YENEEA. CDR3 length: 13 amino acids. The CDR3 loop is CASSPGTSETQYF. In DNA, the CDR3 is TGTGCCAGCAGCCCCGGGACTAGCGAGACCCAGTACTTC. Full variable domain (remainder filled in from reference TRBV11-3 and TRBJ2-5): EAGVVQSPRYKIIEKKQPVAFWCNPISGHNTLYWYLQNLGQGPELLIRYENEEAVDDSQLPKDRFSAERLKGVDSTLKIQPAELGDSAVYLCASSPGTSETQYFGPGTRLLVL.

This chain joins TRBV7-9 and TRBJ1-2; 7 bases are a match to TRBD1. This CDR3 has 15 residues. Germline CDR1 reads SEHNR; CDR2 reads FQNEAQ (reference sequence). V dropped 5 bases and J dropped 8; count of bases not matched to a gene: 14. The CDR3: CASSQLTGDAGGYTF. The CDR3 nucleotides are TGTGCCAGCAGCCAACTTACAGGGGATGCCGGCGGCTACACCTTC.

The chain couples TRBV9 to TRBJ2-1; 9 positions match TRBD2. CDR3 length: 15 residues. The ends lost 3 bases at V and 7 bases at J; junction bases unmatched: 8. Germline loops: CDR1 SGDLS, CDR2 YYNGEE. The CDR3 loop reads CASSGAGGKMNEQFF. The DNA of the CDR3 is TGTGCCAGCAGCGGAGCGGGAGGAAAGATGAATGAGCAGTTCTTC. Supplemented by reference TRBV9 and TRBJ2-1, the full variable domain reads DSGVTQTPKHLITATGQRVTLRCSPRSGDLSVYWYQQSLDQGLQFLIQYYNGEERAKGNILERFSAQQFPDLHSELNLSSLELGDSALYFCASSGAGGKMNEQFFGPGTRLTVL.

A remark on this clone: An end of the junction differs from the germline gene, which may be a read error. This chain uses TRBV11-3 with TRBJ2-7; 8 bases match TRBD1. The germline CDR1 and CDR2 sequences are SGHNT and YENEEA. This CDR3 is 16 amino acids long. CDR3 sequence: CASSLDFGQGYYEQYF. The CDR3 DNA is TGTGCCAGCAGCCTAGACTTTGGACAGGGCTACTACGAGCAGTACTTC.

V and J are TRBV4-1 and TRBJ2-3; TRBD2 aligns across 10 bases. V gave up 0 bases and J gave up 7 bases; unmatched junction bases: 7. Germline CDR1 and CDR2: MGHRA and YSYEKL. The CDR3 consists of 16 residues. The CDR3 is CASSQDPSGSGYTQYF. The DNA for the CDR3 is TGCGCCAGCAGCCAAGATCCTAGCGGGAGTGGATATACGCAGTATTTT.

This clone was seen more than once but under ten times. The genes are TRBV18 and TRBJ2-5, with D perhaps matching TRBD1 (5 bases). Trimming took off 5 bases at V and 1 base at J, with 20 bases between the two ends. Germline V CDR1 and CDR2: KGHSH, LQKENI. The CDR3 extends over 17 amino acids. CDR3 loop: CASSEWTFRSLQETQYF. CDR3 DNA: TGTGCCAGCTCAGAATGGACATTCCGCAGCCTCCAAGAGACCCAGTACTTC.

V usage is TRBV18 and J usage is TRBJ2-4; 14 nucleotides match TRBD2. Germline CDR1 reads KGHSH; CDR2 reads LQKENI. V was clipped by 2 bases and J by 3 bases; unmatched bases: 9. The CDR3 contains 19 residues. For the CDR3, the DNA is TGTGCCAGCTCACCAAGGGGACTAGCGGGAGATTATGGCAAAAACATTCAGTACTTC. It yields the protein CASSPRGLAGDYGKNIQYF.

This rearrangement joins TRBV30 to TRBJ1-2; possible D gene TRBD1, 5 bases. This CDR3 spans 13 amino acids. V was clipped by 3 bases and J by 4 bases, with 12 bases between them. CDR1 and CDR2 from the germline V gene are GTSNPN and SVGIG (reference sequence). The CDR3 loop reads CAWRQDNLYGYTF. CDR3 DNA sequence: TGTGCCTGGAGACAGGATAATCTCTATGGCTACACCTTC.

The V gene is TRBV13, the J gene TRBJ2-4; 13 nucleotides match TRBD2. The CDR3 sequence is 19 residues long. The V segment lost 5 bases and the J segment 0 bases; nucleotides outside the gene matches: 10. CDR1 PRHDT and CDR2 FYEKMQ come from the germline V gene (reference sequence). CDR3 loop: CASSPGLAGDHLAKNIQYF. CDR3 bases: TGTGCCAGCAGCCCCGGACTAGCGGGAGACCACCTAGCCAAAAACATTCAGTACTTC. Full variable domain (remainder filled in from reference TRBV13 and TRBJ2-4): AAGVIQSPRHLIKEKRETATLKCYPIPRHDTVYWYQQGPGQDPQFLISFYEKMQSDKGSIPDRFSAQQFSDYHSELNMSSLELGDSALYFCASSPGLAGDHLAKNIQYFGAGTRLSVL.

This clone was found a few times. The CDR3 loop reads CAWTGTENSPLHF. CDR3 DNA sequence: TGTGCCTGGACCGGGACAGAAAATTCACCCCTCCACTTT. The V and J genes are TRBV30 and TRBJ1-6; 7 bases match TRBD1. Germline CDR1 is GTSNPN and CDR2 is SVGIG (reference sequence). CDR3 size: 13 residues. J lost 7 bases, V lost 4 bases, and 4 bases had no gene match.

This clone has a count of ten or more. The CDR3 DNA is TGTGCCACAGGGGCGGGGAAGAATCAGCCCCAGCATTTT. Translating it yields CATGAGKNQPQHF. This chain joins TRBV24-1 and TRBJ1-5; D perhaps matches TRBD1 (5 bases). This CDR3 spans 13 amino acids. Trimming shortened V by 10 bases and J by 4 bases, and 13 bases separated the two germline ends. The V gene's germline CDR1 is KGHDR and CDR2 SFDVKD.

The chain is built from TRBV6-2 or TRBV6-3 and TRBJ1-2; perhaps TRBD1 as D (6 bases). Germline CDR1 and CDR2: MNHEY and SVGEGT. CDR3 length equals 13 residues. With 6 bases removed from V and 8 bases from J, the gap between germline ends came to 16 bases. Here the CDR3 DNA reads TGTGCCAGCAGCAACGGGACACCCCTGGGCTACACCTTC. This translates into CASSNGTPLGYTF.

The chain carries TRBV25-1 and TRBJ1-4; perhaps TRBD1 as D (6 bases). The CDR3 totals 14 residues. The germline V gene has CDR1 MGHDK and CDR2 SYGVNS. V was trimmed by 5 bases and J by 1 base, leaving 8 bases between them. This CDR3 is CASSSRGTNEKLFF. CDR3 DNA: TGTGCCAGCAGTAGCAGGGGAACTAATGAAAAACTGTTTTTT.

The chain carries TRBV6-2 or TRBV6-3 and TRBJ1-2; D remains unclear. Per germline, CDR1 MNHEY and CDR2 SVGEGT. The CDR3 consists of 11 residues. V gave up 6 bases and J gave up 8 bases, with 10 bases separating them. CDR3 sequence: CASSPSLGYTF. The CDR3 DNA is TGTGCCAGCAGCCCATCACTCGGCTACACCTTC.

The CDR3 coding sequence is TGTGCCAGCAGACAACAGGGTCTTCCTGGCTACACCTTC. Protein: CASRQQGLPGYTF. The chain couples TRBV27 to TRBJ1-2; weak D call: TRBD1 (6 bases). This CDR3 has 13 residues. The V end lost 6 bases, the J end lost 7 bases, and 15 bases lay between the germline ends. CDR1 and CDR2 (germline): MNHEY, SMNVEV (reference sequence).

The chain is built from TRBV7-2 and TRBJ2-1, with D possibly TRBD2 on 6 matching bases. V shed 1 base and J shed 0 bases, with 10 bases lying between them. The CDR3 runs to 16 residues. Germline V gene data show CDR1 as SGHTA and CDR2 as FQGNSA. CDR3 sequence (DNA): TGTGCCAGCAGCTTAGGGCGGGAAAGCTCCTACAATGAGCAGTTCTTC. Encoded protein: CASSLGRESSYNEQFF.

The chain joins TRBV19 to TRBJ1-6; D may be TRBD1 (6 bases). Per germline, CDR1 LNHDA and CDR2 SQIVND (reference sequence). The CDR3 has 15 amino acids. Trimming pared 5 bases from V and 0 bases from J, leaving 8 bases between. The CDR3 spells CASSPQGSYNSPLHF. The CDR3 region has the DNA TGTGCCAGTAGTCCACAGGGCTCCTATAATTCACCCCTCCACTTT.

CDR3 region: CASSFEDNNQPQHF. The CDR3 DNA is TGTGCCAGCAGCTTTGAGGACAACAATCAGCCCCAGCATTTT. The V call is TRBV5-5, the J call TRBJ1-5, with a possible D match to TRBD1 (5 bases). Trimming pared 2 bases from V and 3 bases from J, leaving 9 bases between. The CDR3 loop spans 14 amino acids. Germline values: CDR1 SGHKS, CDR2 YYEKEE (reference sequence).

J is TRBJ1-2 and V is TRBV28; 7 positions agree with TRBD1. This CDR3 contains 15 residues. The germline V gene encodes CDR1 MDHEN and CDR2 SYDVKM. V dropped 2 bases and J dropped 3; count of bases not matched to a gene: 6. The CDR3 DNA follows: TGTGCCAGCAGTTTACCAAGGGGGCGCGACTATGGCTACACCTTC. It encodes CASSLPRGRDYGYTF.

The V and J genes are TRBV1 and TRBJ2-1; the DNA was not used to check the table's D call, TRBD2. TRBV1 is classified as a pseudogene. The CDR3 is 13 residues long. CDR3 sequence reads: CTSSQENSRGQFF. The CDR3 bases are TGCACCAGCAGCCAAGAAAATTCCCGAGGGCAGTTCTTC.

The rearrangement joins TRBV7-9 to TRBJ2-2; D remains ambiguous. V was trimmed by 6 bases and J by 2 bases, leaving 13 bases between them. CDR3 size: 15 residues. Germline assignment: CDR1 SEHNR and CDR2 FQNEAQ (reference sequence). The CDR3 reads CASSLRVDNTGELFF. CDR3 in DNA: TGTGCCAGCAGTTTACGGGTCGACAACACCGGGGAGCTGTTTTTT.

CDR3 sequence (DNA): TGTGCCAGCAGCCAAGATCAGGGACTAGCGGCTAACACCGGGGAGCTGTTTTTT. Protein sequence: CASSQDQGLAANTGELFF. This chain joins TRBV4-2 and TRBJ2-2; 11 positions agree with TRBD2. V gave up 0 bases and J gave up 2 bases; unmatched junction bases: 5. This CDR3 has 18 residues. Germline V lookup: CDR1 LGHNA, CDR2 YNFKEQ.

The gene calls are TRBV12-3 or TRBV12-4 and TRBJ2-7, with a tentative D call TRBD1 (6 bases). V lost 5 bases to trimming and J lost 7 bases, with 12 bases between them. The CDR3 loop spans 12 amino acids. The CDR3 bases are TGTGCCAGCAGTAACAGGGTATGGGAGCAGTACTTC. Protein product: CASSNRVWEQYF.

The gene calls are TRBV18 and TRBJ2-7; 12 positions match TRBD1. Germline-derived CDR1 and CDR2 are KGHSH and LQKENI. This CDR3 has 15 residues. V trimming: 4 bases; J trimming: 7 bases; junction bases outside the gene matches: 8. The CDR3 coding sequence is TGTGCCAGCTCACGCGGGGACAGGGGGCTCAGGGAGCAGTACTTC. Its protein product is CASSRGDRGLREQYF. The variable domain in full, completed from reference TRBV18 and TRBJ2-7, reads NAGVMQNPRHLVRRRGQEARLRCSPMKGHSHVYWYRQLPEEGLKFMVYLQKENIIDESGMPKERFSAEFPKEGPSILRIQQVVRGDSAAYFCASSRGDRGLREQYFGPGTRLTVT.

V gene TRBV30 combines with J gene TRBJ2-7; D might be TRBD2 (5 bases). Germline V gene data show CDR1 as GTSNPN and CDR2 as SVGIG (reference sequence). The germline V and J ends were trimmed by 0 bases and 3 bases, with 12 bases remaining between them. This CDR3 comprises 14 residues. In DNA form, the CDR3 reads TGTGCCTGGAGTGTAGGAGGAACGAACTACGAGCAGTACGTC. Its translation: CAWSVGGTNYEQYV.

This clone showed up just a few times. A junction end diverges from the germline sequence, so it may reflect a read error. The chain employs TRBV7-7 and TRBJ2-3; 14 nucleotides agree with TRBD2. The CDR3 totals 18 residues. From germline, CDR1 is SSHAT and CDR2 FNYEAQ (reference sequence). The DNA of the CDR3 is TGTGCTAGCAGCCCATTCCTGTTGACTAGCGGGGGGGGAGATACGCAGTATTTT. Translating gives CASSPFLLTSGGGDTQYF.

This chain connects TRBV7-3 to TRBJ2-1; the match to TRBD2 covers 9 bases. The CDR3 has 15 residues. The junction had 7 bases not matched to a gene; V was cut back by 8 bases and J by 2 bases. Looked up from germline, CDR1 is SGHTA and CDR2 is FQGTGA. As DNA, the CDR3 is TGTGCCAGCTCCGCCGTAGCGGGAGCCTACAATGAGCAGTTCTTC. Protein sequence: CASSAVAGAYNEQFF.